This T cell receptor (beta chain) was identified during a study of T cell repertoires in cytomegalovirus infection. On the study more broadly: Public TCR beta signatures marked donors with CMV infection and the matching HLA. General study results and limits: Cumulative public TCR beta family frequency identified carriers of CMV plus the relevant HLA. HLA-C-restricted CMV clonotypes gave the most frequent clonotype in two of eight donors.

In this sample, this clonotype turned up a few times. Its antigen is not known. MiXCR, run by TCRdb on the reads, gives a single entry per CDR3 protein. The repertoire holds fewer than 200,000 distinct CDR3 sequences, with roughly 14% as singletons. The CDR3 totals 16 residues. CDR1 and CDR2 (germline): LGHDT, YNNKEL (reference sequence). J gave up 7 bases and V 0 bases, and 9 bases lay outside the gene matches. V is TRBV3-1 and J is TRBJ2-1; 7 bases agree with TRBD2. What was sequenced was PBMCs. This clonotype originated in a human donor in good health (CMV status not recorded). Some clones in this sample may be carry-over from other donors' samples. The CDR3 loop reads CASSQDFRGRGNEQFF. The DNA of the CDR3 is TGTGCCAGCAGCCAAGACTTTCGCGGGAGAGGTAATGAGCAGTTCTTC.